These 30 T cell receptor beta chains share one sample of origin, sequenced in a study of blood T cell repertoires in COVID-19. The assay was immunoSEQ multiplex PCR, and TCRdb's table has in-frame clones only and misses some. This repertoire shows approximately 350,000 clones, around four fifths found once; its top ten account for 5.1%. Material: PBMCs or T cells enriched from blood (not recorded which). The source of these receptors is a woman in her forties or fifties who had recovered from COVID-19.

This chain connects TRBV29-1 to TRBJ2-3; 9 nucleotides line up with TRBD2. From germline, CDR1 is SQVTM and CDR2 ANQGSEA. The CDR3 spans 17 residues. The trim removed 1 base at V and 5 bases at J, leaving 13 bases unmatched. The CDR3 nucleotides are TGCAGCGTTGAAGTAGGGAGCGGGGGGCCACTGGTAGATACGCAGTATTTT. It codes for CSVEVGSGGPLVDTQYF.

J is TRBJ2-5 and V is TRBV7-6; possibly TRBD1 for D (6 bases). Germline values: CDR1 SGHVS, CDR2 FNYEAQ. This CDR3 comprises 14 residues. With 4 bases removed from V and 2 bases from J, the gap between germline ends came to 11 bases. The CDR3 DNA reads TGTGCCAGCAGCTCTCGCAGGGGTCAAGAGACCCAGTACTTC. It is translated as CASSSRRGQETQYF.

This rearrangement joins TRBV11-3 to TRBJ1-2; the D is unclear. Trimming cost V 2 bases and J 6 bases, with 7 bases left between them. There are 12 residues in the CDR3. CDR1 and CDR2 from the germline V gene are SGHNT and YENEEA. The CDR3 nucleotides read TGTGCCAGCAGCTTATACGGGAATGGCTACACCTTC. Protein: CASSLYGNGYTF.

This clone came up a few times. V usage is TRBV9 and J usage is TRBJ1-2, with 7 bases aligning to TRBD1. V shed 3 bases and J 7 bases; nucleotides not matched to a gene: 9. CDR1 SGDLS and CDR2 YYNGEE come from the germline V gene. The CDR3 totals 14 residues. CDR3: CASSEQTGVGGYTF. In DNA form, the CDR3 reads TGTGCCAGCAGCGAACAAACAGGGGTTGGTGGCTACACCTTC.

This clone was detected a few times. This chain links TRBV3-1 (or the pseudogene TRBV3-2) with TRBJ1-1; 7 bases line up with TRBD1. Trimming cost V 4 bases and J 1 base; bases outside gene matches: 6. This CDR3 is 15 amino acids long. Per germline, CDR1 LGHDT and CDR2 YNNKEL (reference sequence). CDR3 residues: CASSPPGQQNTEAFF. The DNA of the CDR3 is TGTGCCAGCAGCCCCCCGGGACAGCAGAACACTGAAGCTTTCTTT.

J is TRBJ1-4 and V is TRBV6-6, with TRBD1 matching over 10 bases. Per the germline V gene, CDR1 is MNHNY and CDR2 is SVGAGI (reference sequence). Unmatched junction bases numbered 6, after V lost 2 bases and J lost 6 bases. The CDR3 contains 16 residues. CDR3: CASSYTSGTGDEKLFF. DNA of the CDR3: TGTGCCAGCAGTTACACCTCCGGGACAGGGGATGAAAAACTGTTTTTT.

This chain uses TRBV19 with TRBJ1-1, with 7 bases lining up with TRBD1. With 1 base clipped from V and 2 bases from J, the junction kept 4 bases outside the gene matches. The length of the CDR3 is 15 residues. Looked up from germline, CDR1 is LNHDA and CDR2 is SQIVND (reference sequence). The CDR3: CASSIGHRGNTEAFF. The DNA of the CDR3 is TGTGCCAGTAGTATAGGACACAGGGGAAACACTGAAGCTTTCTTT.

This chain joins TRBV5-1 and TRBJ2-5; D unclear. Germline CDR1 is SGHRS and CDR2 is YFSETQ. Trimming took off 0 bases at V and 5 bases at J, with 17 bases between the two ends. This CDR3 comprises 16 residues. This CDR3 is CASSLEGRLYGETQYF. The CDR3 region has the DNA TGCGCCAGCAGCTTGGAAGGCAGACTCTACGGGGAGACCCAGTACTTC.

The chain combines TRBV7-2 with TRBJ1-5, with a possible D match to TRBD1 (6 bases). In germline, CDR1 is SGHTA, CDR2 FQGNSA. V was shortened by 5 bases and J by 3 bases, with 11 bases between the two germline ends. This CDR3 is built from 14 residues. The CDR3 DNA is TGTGCCAGCAGCCGTACAGGGACCAATCAGCCCCAGCATTTT. It yields the protein CASSRTGTNQPQHF. The full variable domain, completed using reference TRBV7-2 and TRBJ1-5, is GAGVSQSPSNKVTEKGKDVELRCDPISGHTALYWYRQSLGQGLEFLIYFQGNSAPDKSGLPSDRFSAERTGGSVSTLTIQRTQQEDSAVYLCASSRTGTNQPQHFGDGTRLSIL.

The chain is built from TRBV7-2 and TRBJ1-2; D is uncertain. Trimming took 7 bases from V and 7 from J, leaving 19 bases between them. CDR1 is SGHTA and CDR2 is FQGNSA in the germline V gene. The CDR3 is 14 amino acids. CDR3 residues: CASTLGGNTAGYTF. DNA of the CDR3: TGTGCCAGCACCCTAGGAGGGAACACCGCTGGCTACACCTTC.

The chain is built from TRBV30 and TRBJ2-1, with 8 bases aligning to TRBD1. V trimming: 3 bases; J trimming: 8 bases; junction bases outside the gene matches: 12. The CDR3 consists of 15 residues. Looked up from germline, CDR1 is GTSNPN and CDR2 is SVGIG (reference sequence). For the CDR3, the DNA is TGTGCCTGGAGGGGACAGGCGGCCTCGTTGGATGAGCAGTTCTTC. Translation gives CAWRGQAASLDEQFF.

The genes are TRBV15 and TRBJ1-6; D ambiguous. Germline loops: CDR1 LNHNV, CDR2 YYDKDF (reference sequence). The length of the CDR3 is 19 residues. V lost 0 bases to trimming and J lost 0 bases, with 15 bases between them. DNA of the CDR3: TGTGCCACCAGCAGAGATGAGTTGGGCCTCAGCTCCTATAATTCACCCCTCCACTTT. The encoded protein is CATSRDELGLSSYNSPLHF.

V usage is TRBV5-1 and J usage is TRBJ2-5; TRBD1 aligns across 8 bases. J was trimmed by 2 bases and V by 7 bases; bases with no gene match: 7. There are 14 residues in the CDR3. Germline V gives CDR1 SGHRS, CDR2 YFSETQ. For the CDR3, the DNA is TGCGCCAGCTTCCAGGGGGCAGGGCAAGAGACCCAGTACTTC. This gives the protein CASFQGAGQETQYF.

This clone was picked up one time. The V and J genes are TRBV5-4 and TRBJ1-6; D is possibly TRBD1 (5 bases). This CDR3 has 13 residues. The germline V and J ends were trimmed by 4 bases and 14 bases, with 16 bases remaining between them. In germline, CDR1 is SGHNT, CDR2 YYREEE (reference sequence). The CDR3 protein is CASSVVGGGTLHF. DNA of the CDR3: TGTGCCAGCAGCGTGGTTGGGGGAGGTACCCTCCACTTT.

The V call is TRBV5-8, the J call TRBJ1-1; the match to TRBD1 covers 7 bases. After removal of 5 bases from V and 10 bases from J, the junction contained 14 bases not matched to a gene. Germline-derived CDR1 and CDR2 are SGHTS and YDEGEE. This CDR3 comprises 14 residues. Written as DNA, the CDR3 is TGTGCCAGCAGTCACAACAGGGGACCCAGCGGAGCTTTCTTT. Translating it yields CASSHNRGPSGAFF.

The chain uses TRBV5-4 and TRBJ2-3; 7 bases agree with TRBD2. The V segment lost 2 bases and the J segment 2 bases; nucleotides outside the gene matches: 5. The CDR3 is 15 amino acids. Per the germline V gene, CDR1 is SGHNT and CDR2 is YYREEE (reference sequence). CDR3 amino acids: CASSFMGGDTDTQYF. The CDR3 DNA reads as TGTGCCAGCAGCTTTATGGGGGGGGACACAGATACGCAGTATTTT.

V gene TRBV6-6 combines with J gene TRBJ1-6; D not resolved. Germline CDR1 reads MNHNY; CDR2 reads SVGAGI (reference sequence). Trimming shortened V by 1 base and J by 7 bases, and 14 bases separated the two germline ends. The CDR3 contains 16 residues. The CDR3 nucleotides are TGTGCCAGCAGTTACTGGTTCCTACCCACGAATTCACCCCTCCACTTT. Its protein product is CASSYWFLPTNSPLHF.

A word on this clone: The same CDR3 also results from other DNA sequences found in this sample. The chain recombines TRBV19 with TRBJ1-2; D unclear. V was trimmed by 3 bases and J by 4 bases, leaving 6 bases between them. The V gene's germline CDR1 is LNHDA and CDR2 SQIVND (reference sequence). The CDR3 totals 12 residues. The CDR3, as DNA: TGTGCCAGTAGTATCTCGGTCTATGGCTACACCTTC. Translating it yields CASSISVYGYTF. Variable domain in full (rest from reference TRBV19 and TRBJ1-2): DGGITQSPKYLFRKEGQNVTLSCEQNLNHDAMYWYRQDPGQGLRLIYYSQIVNDFQKGDIAEGYSVSREKKESFPLTVTSAQKNPTAFYLCASSISVYGYTFGSGTRLTVV.

The V call is TRBV7-2, the J call TRBJ1-1; 7 bases match TRBD1. V shed 1 base, J shed 6 bases, and the junction held 8 bases outside the gene matches. Per the germline V gene, CDR1 is SGHTA and CDR2 is FQGNSA. The CDR3 runs 15 residues. CDR3 nucleotide sequence: TGTGCCAGCAGCTTAGGGACAGGAGTCAGCCCTGAAGCTTTCTTT. This encodes CASSLGTGVSPEAFF.

The CDR3 reads CASSLDRTYGYTF. As DNA, the CDR3 is TGTGCCAGCAGCCTTGACAGGACCTATGGCTACACCTTC. The genes are TRBV14 and TRBJ1-2, with D possibly matching TRBD1 (6 bases). Germline V gene data show CDR1 as SGHDN and CDR2 as FVKESK. Between the trimmed V and J ends, which lost 4 bases and 4 bases, there was a span of 10 bases. CDR3 length: 13 residues.

V is TRBV9 and J is TRBJ1-2; no definite D call. Per the germline V gene, CDR1 is SGDLS and CDR2 is YYNGEE. The length of the CDR3 is 15 residues. The V end lost 0 bases, the J end lost 4 bases, and 13 bases lay between the germline ends. The DNA of the CDR3 is TGTGCCAGCAGCGTAGTATCAGAAGGACTCTATGGCTACACCTTC. Amino acids: CASSVVSEGLYGYTF.

The genes are TRBV21-1 and TRBJ1-5; the table's D call TRBD1 went unverified against the DNA. TRBV21-1 is a pseudogene segment. The CDR3 runs 17 residues. CDR3 bases: TGTGCCAGCAGCCTACGACAGGGGCCCGGCCAAAATCAGCCCCAGCATTTT. It translates to CASSLRQGPGQNQPQHF.

V and J are TRBV29-1 and TRBJ2-2; D is uncertain. V was shortened by 2 bases and J by 1 base, with 8 bases between the two germline ends. Germline V gene lookup returns CDR1 SQVTM and CDR2 ANQGSEA. CDR3 length equals 14 residues. Here the CDR3 reads CSVERQENTGELFF. CDR3 bases: TGCAGCGTTGAAAGGCAGGAGAACACCGGGGAGCTGTTTTTT.

This chain links TRBV5-1 with TRBJ2-1, with 10 bases aligning to TRBD1. The germline CDR1 and CDR2 sequences are SGHRS and YFSETQ. Trimming cost V 4 bases and J 5 bases; bases outside gene matches: 3. This CDR3 has 14 residues. The CDR3 DNA sequence: TGCGCCAGCAGCAGGGGACAGGGGAACAATGAGCAGTTCTTC. Translating it yields CASSRGQGNNEQFF.

The chain couples TRBV7-9 to TRBJ1-2; the D gene is possibly TRBD1 (6 bases). Trimming removed 5 bases from V and 3 bases from J, with 16 bases in between. CDR1 SEHNR and CDR2 FQNEAQ come from the germline V gene (reference sequence). The CDR3 consists of 15 residues. The CDR3 region is CASSPGVVGDYGYTF. The CDR3 nucleotides are TGTGCCAGCAGCCCAGGGGTTGTGGGGGACTATGGCTACACCTTC.

The rearrangement joins TRBV27 to TRBJ2-1, with TRBD2 matching over 8 bases. V trimming: 4 bases; J trimming: 8 bases; junction bases outside the gene matches: 4. Germline CDR1 is MNHEY and CDR2 is SMNVEV (reference sequence). This CDR3 has 13 amino acids. The CDR3 spells CASSSVAGHEQFF. The CDR3 coding sequence is TGTGCCAGCAGTTCGGTAGCGGGGCATGAGCAGTTCTTC.

The chain's CDR3 is CASSLVAGAGDYGYTF. The CDR3 nucleotides are TGTGCCAGCAGCTTGGTTGCGGGGGCCGGGGACTATGGCTACACCTTC. The chain has TRBV7-2 and TRBJ1-2, with a possible D match to TRBD1 (6 bases). This CDR3 spans 16 amino acids. In germline, CDR1 is SGHTA, CDR2 FQGNSA. Trimming removed 3 bases at V and 3 bases at J, with 17 bases between.

J is TRBJ2-5 and V is TRBV19; TRBD1 aligns across 7 bases. Germline-derived CDR1 and CDR2 are LNHDA and SQIVND (reference sequence). The V gene end was trimmed by 4 bases and the J gene end by 0 bases; junction bases not matched to a gene: 8. This CDR3 region has 16 residues. The DNA of the CDR3 is TGTGCCAGTAGTACTGGACAGGCGAGGTACCAAGAGACCCAGTACTTC. The encoded protein is CASSTGQARYQETQYF.

In nucleotides, the CDR3 is TGTGCCAGCAGCCAAGCCCGGACAGGGGCCTACGAGCAGTACTTC. Translated: CASSQARTGAYEQYF. This sequence joins TRBV3-1 (or the pseudogene TRBV3-2) and TRBJ2-7; 9 nucleotides match TRBD1. The CDR3 extends over 15 amino acids. Trimming at V came to 1 base and at J to 2 bases, leaving 3 bases not matched to a gene. From germline, CDR1 is LGHDT and CDR2 YNNKEL (reference sequence).

The chain recombines TRBV7-2 with TRBJ2-7; tentatively, D is TRBD2 (5 bases). This CDR3 is 12 amino acids long. Trimming removed 0 bases from V and 6 bases from J, with 6 bases in between. Germline CDR1 is SGHTA and CDR2 is FQGNSA. CDR3 nucleotide sequence: TGTGCCAGCAGCTTAGCGGGAGTCGAGCAGTACTTC. This codes for CASSLAGVEQYF.